This TCR beta chain emerged from a study of blood T cell repertoires in COVID-19. Looking at the study overall: There were acute and convalescent COVID-19 samples, and they came from the United States, Italy and Spain. PBMCs, B-cell-depleted T cells, or T cells were the source of the cDNA or gDNA that made up the material.

Authors' processing steps: Nucleated cell counts were estimated from reference gene primer amplification. Clones were sequenced by immunoSEQ multiplex PCR, and TCRdb holds only the in-frame ones, with some missing. That table furnishes V, J and clone size, whereas the DNA furnished D and trimming. This repertoire shows about 260,000 clones, 75% to 90% found once; its top ten account for about 2.2%. The CDR3 totals 15 residues. CDR1 SEHNR and CDR2 FQNEAQ come from the germline V gene (reference sequence). The V gene end was trimmed by 5 bases and the J gene end by 2 bases; junction bases not matched to a gene: 5.

Sequences were obtained from peripheral blood. The clonotype was recovered from a woman aged 45 to 65 who had recovered from COVID-19. The chain carries TRBV7-9 and TRBJ2-1, with 8 bases matching TRBD2. The DNA for the CDR3 is TGTGCCAGCAGCCGTAGCGGGGTAGCCTACAATGAGCAGTTCTTC. It specifies CASSRSGVAYNEQFF.